This T cell receptor (beta chain) was recorded in a study of cytomegalovirus exposure and HLA in healthy donors. Study-wide results and caveats: TCR beta sequences reportedly predicted most subjects' HLA-A and HLA-B alleles accurately. Across all donors, roughly uniform sequencing depth was an assumption of the presence/absence analyses. A later analysis found most CMV-associated TCR beta chains apparently HLA-restricted.

Vbeta (60) and Jbeta (13) primers were used in the PCR. Authors' processing steps: The count from a later analysis was some 81 million unique TCR beta chains, around 10 million of them shared. The assay was immunoSEQ multiplex PCR, and TCRdb's table has in-frame clones only and misses some. The DNA was the basis for D and trimming; V, J and clone size are from that table. The repertoire table contains roughly 140,000 clones. In regard to this clone: Its specificity is not known.

Between the trimmed V and J ends, which lost 0 bases and 7 bases, there was a span of 27 bases. In germline, CDR1 is SGHTA, CDR2 FQGNSA. This CDR3 region has 19 residues. This TCR was recovered from a male donor in good health and CMV-seronegative. Sequences were obtained from PBMCs. This chain connects TRBV7-2 to TRBJ1-2, with D hard to call. DNA of the CDR3: TGTGCCAGCAGCTTAGCCCTTAGTAGCCGTCCCTTTTCGTCGTTTGGCTACACCTTC. It yields the protein CASSLALSSRPFSSFGYTF.